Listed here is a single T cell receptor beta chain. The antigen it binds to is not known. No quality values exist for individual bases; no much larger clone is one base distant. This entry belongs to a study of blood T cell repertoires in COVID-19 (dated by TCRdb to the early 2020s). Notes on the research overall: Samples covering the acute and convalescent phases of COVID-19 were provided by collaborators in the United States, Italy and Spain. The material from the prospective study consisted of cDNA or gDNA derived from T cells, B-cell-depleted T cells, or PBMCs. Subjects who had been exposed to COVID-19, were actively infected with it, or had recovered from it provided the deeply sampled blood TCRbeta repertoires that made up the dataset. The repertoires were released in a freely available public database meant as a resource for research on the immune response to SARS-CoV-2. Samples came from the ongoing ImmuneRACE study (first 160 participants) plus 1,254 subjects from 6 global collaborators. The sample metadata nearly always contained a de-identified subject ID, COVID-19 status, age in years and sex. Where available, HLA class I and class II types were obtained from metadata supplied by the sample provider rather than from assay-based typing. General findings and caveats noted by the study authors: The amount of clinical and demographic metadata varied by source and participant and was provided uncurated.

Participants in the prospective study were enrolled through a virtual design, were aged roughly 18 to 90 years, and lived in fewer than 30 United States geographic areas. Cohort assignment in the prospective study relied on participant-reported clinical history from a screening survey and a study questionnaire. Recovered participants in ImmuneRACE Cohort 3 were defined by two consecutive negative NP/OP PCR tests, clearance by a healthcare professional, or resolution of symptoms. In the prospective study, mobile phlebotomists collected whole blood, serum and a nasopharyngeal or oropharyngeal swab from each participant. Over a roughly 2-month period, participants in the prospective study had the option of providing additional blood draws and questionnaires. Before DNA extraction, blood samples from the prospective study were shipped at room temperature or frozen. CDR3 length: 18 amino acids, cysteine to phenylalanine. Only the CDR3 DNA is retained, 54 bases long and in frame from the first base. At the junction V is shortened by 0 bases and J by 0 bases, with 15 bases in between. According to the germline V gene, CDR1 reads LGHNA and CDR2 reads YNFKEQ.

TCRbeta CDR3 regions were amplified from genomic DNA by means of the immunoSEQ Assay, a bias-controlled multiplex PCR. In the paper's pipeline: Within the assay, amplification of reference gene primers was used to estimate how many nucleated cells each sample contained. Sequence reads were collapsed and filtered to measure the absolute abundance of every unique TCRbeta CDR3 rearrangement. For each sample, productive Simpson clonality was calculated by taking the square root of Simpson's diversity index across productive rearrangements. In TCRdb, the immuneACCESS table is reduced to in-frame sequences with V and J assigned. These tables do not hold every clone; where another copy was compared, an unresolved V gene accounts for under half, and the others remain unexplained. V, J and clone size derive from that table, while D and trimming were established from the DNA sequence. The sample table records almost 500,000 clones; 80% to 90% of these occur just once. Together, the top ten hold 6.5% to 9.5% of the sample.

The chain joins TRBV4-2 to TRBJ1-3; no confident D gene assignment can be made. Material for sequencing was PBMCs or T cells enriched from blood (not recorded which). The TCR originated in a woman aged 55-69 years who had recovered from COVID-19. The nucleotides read TGTGCCAGCAGCCAAGACCAAAGCCGGGGTGGCTCTGGAAACACCATATATTTT. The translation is CASSQDQSRGGSGNTIYF.